This T cell receptor (beta chain) was obtained from a study of OX40 agonist ivuxolimab in advanced cancers. The ends were cut back, 5 bases at V and 0 bases at J, with 7 bases in the middle. The CDR3 totals 13 residues. Germline lookup yields CDR1 SGHTA and CDR2 FQGNSA. Here immunoSEQ multiplex PCR was the method, and the copy in TCRdb shows in-frame clones only, minus some. Of approximately 58,000 clones in the sample, 65% to 85% are singletons; the top ten hold approximately 4.4%. To note about this clone: The antigen remains unidentified.

Study findings and constraints: Relative to CD4+, CD8+ T cells held more expanded clones on average.

The sample in question was CD4+ or CD8+ T cells sorted from blood, obtained in a trial of the OX40 agonist ivuxolimab. This chain joins TRBV7-2 and TRBJ1-1; the D gene is possibly TRBD1 (5 bases). The source is an adult with an advanced solid tumor such as melanoma, head and neck, liver or kidney cancer. DNA for the CDR3: TGTGCCAGCAGCACGACAGTGAACACTGAAGCTTTCTTT. Encoded protein: CASSTTVNTEAFF.